The source of this TCR beta chain is a study of blood T cell repertoires in COVID-19 (dated by TCRdb to about 2020). With respect to the entire study: Samples covering the acute and convalescent phases of COVID-19 were provided by collaborators in the United States, Italy and Spain. The prospective study material was composed of cDNA or gDNA derived from T cells, B-cell-depleted T cells, or PBMCs. Subjects who had been exposed to COVID-19, were actively infected with it, or had recovered from it provided the deeply sampled blood TCRbeta repertoires that made up the dataset. The repertoires were released in a freely available public database intended as a resource for research on the immune response to SARS-CoV-2. Samples were obtained from the ongoing ImmuneRACE study (first 160 participants) and from 950 to 1,500 subjects provided by 6 global collaborators. Sample metadata almost always included a de-identified subject ID, COVID-19 status, age in years and sex. HLA class I and class II types, where available, came from metadata supplied by the sample provider rather than from assay-based typing.

The investigation overall reported the following: The quantity of clinical and demographic metadata differed by source and by participant and was supplied without curation.

TCRbeta CDR3 regions were amplified from genomic DNA by means of the immunoSEQ Assay, a bias-controlled multiplex PCR. As for the authors' bioinformatics: The number of nucleated cells in each sample was estimated by amplification of reference gene primers within the assay. Sequence reads were collapsed and filtered to measure the absolute abundance of every unique TCRbeta CDR3 rearrangement. For each sample, productive Simpson clonality was calculated as the square root of Simpson's diversity index across productive rearrangements. TCRdb holds this immuneACCESS table with in-frame rearrangements only. Some clones are missing; in checked studies, unresolved V genes explain under half, and the rest has no known cause. V, J and clone size are taken as reported in that table, and D and trimming were inferred from the DNA itself. For this sample there are about 240,000 clones; under 85% appear just once. Roughly 2% of the sample lies in the top ten.

Comment on this clone: Which antigen it targets is not known. Base quality data are lacking; no much larger clone is found one base away.

Another Seattle source contributed samples from volunteer blood donors who had recovered from COVID-19. Whole blood was collected in K2EDTA tubes by collaborating institutions according to the institutions' own protocols. For TCRbeta analysis, collaborator samples were shipped as frozen whole blood, as isolated PBMCs, or as DNA extracted from either sample type. Input material: peripheral blood. The TCR originated in a man under 40 who had recovered from COVID-19.

Read as DNA, the sequence is TGTGCCAGCAGGTACAGGTTTTCGAACACTGAAGCTTTCTTT. Translation gives CASRYRFSNTEAFF. The chain links TRBV27 with TRBJ1-1; 5 matching bases give a weak D call of TRBD1. V was cut back by 6 bases and J by 1 base, leaving a gap of 12 bases between them. The CDR3 has 14 amino acids, counting the end cysteine and phenylalanine. The only DNA kept is the CDR3, 42 bases in frame from the first base. In the germline V gene (reference sequence), CDR1 corresponds to MNHEY and CDR2 to SMNVEV.